One and the same sample provided the 8 T cell receptor beta chains below, sequenced in a study of somatic mutations in cytotoxic T cells in rheumatoid arthritis. Assay: immunoSEQ multiplex PCR; the TCRdb copy retains only in-frame clones and omits some. The sample shows around 20,000 clones, 68% of them seen only once. Sequenced input: CD8+ T cells sorted from blood. The receptors originated from an adult with rheumatoid arthritis.

The chain carries TRBV29-1 and TRBJ1-2, with D uncertain. CDR1 and CDR2 (germline): SQVTM, ANQGSEA. CDR3 length: 12 amino acids. The V gene lost 5 bases and the J gene lost 5 bases, with 12 bases spanning the gap. CDR3 nucleotides: TGCAGCGTTCCTACCGCTTCGTATGGCTACACCTTC. Amino acid sequence: CSVPTASYGYTF. Complete variable domain (other parts from reference TRBV29-1 and TRBJ1-2): SAVISQKPSRDICQRGTSLTIQCQVDSQVTMMFWYRQQPGQSLTLIATANQGSEATYESGFVIDKFPISRPNLTFSTLTVSNMSPEDSSIYLCSVPTASYGYTFGSGTRLTVV.

By share of the sample, this clone is medium-sized. V usage is TRBV27 and J usage is TRBJ1-1, with TRBD1 as a possible D gene (5 bases). Germline loops: CDR1 MNHEY, CDR2 SMNVEV (reference sequence). Trimming stripped 1 base from V and 6 bases from J, with 12 bases between. The CDR3 has 14 residues. DNA for the CDR3: TGTGCCAGCAGTTTATTCCCAGGGACCCCTGAAGCTTTCTTT. It translates to CASSLFPGTPEAFF.

The chain couples TRBV7-6 to TRBJ1-3; D might be TRBD1 (6 bases). Trimming removed 0 bases at V and 0 bases at J, with 9 bases between. The CDR3 runs to 16 residues. Looked up from germline, CDR1 is SGHVS and CDR2 is FNYEAQ. The CDR3 spells CASSLAGQPSGNTIYF. CDR3 bases: TGTGCCAGCAGCTTAGCCGGACAGCCCTCTGGAAACACCATATATTTT. Based on the CDR3 plus reference TRBV7-6 and TRBJ1-3, the full variable domain is GAGVSQSPRYKVTKRGQDVALRCDPISGHVSLYWYRQALGQGPEFLTYFNYEAQQDKSGLPNDRFSAERPEGSISTLTIQRTEQRDSAMYRCASSLAGQPSGNTIYFGEGSWLTVV.

This clone was picked up a small number of times. V gene TRBV29-1 combines with J gene TRBJ2-2; TRBD1 might be the D (6 bases). V was clipped by 6 bases and J by 1 base, with 15 bases between them. CDR3 size: 15 residues. Germline CDR1 reads SQVTM; CDR2 reads ANQGSEA. Written as DNA, the CDR3 is TGCAGCGTGGAAACAGGGAGTATGAACACCGGGGAGCTGTTTTTT. Translating it yields CSVETGSMNTGELFF.

The J gene is TRBJ2-7, the V gene TRBV6-5; 7 nucleotides line up with TRBD1. There are 14 residues in the CDR3. Germline values: CDR1 MNHEY, CDR2 SVGAGI. J lost 5 bases, V lost 6 bases, and 10 bases had no gene match. The CDR3 spells CASRLRTGLDEQYF. The CDR3 coding sequence is TGTGCCAGCAGGCTCCGGACAGGTTTGGACGAGCAGTACTTC.

The chain uses TRBV4-3 and TRBJ1-1; the D gene is possibly TRBD1 (5 bases). This CDR3 is 16 amino acids long. Trimming stripped 0 bases from V and 6 bases from J, with 17 bases between. CDR1 and CDR2 from the germline V gene are LGHNA and YSLEER. DNA of the CDR3: TGCGCCAGCAGCCAAGATCGGGGCGGTATGTTCCCTGAAGCTTTCTTT. This codes for CASSQDRGGMFPEAFF.

The chain links TRBV6-1 to TRBJ2-1; 8 bases agree with TRBD2. Trimming removed 1 base from V and 5 bases from J; junction bases left unmatched: 7. This CDR3 is 16 amino acids long. Germline V CDR1 and CDR2: MNHNS, SASEGT. The CDR3 DNA reads as TGTGCCAGCAGTGAAGGTTGGGGACTAGAAGACAATGAGCAGTTCTTC. Amino acids: CASSEGWGLEDNEQFF.

V usage is TRBV27 and J usage is TRBJ2-5, with 8 bases identical to TRBD1. The germline V gene has CDR1 MNHEY and CDR2 SMNVEV (reference sequence). After removal of 0 bases from V and 5 bases from J, the junction contained 11 bases not matched to a gene. The length of the CDR3 is 17 residues. The chain's CDR3 is CASSLSYGQGAWETQYF. The DNA for the CDR3 is TGTGCCAGCAGTTTATCATATGGTCAGGGGGCTTGGGAGACCCAGTACTTC.